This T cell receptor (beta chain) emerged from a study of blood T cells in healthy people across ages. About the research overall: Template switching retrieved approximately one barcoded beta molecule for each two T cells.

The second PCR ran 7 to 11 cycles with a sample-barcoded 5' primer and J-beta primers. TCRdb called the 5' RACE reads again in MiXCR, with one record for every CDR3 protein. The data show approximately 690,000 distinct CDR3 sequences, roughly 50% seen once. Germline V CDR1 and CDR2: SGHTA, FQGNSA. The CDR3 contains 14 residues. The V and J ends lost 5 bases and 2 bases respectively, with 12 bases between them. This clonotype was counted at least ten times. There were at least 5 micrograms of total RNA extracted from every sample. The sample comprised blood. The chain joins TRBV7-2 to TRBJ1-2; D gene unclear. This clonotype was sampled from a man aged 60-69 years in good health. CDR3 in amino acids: CASSPDWGNYGYTF. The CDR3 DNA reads TGTGCCAGCAGCCCGGACTGGGGAAACTATGGCTACACCTTC.